These 32 T cell receptor beta chains were all obtained from the same sample, sequenced in a study of T cells after posttransplantation cyclophosphamide. A marrow graft followed busulfan-fludarabine conditioning, with cyclophosphamide on days +3 and +4. Some clones are missing from TCRdb's copy, which holds only in-frame ones; the method was immunoSEQ multiplex PCR. Listed for the sample are several thousand clones, none seen a single time. The source was PBMCs, collected around 350 days after allogeneic stem cell transplant with posttransplant cyclophosphamide. These receptors were obtained from a male patient aged 45-60 years who received an allogeneic stem cell transplant from a related donor and was CMV-positive. Some of these T cells may belong to the graft donor.

This clone is medium-sized by share. The same CDR3 can be traced to other DNA sequences in this sample. The chain couples TRBV10-1 to TRBJ2-7; D gene unclear. The CDR3 is 13 amino acids. V lost 6 bases and J lost 2, with 11 bases in between. CDR1 and CDR2 from the germline V gene are WNHNN and SYGVQD (reference sequence). The CDR3 DNA reads TGCGCCAGCAGCGACCGGGTAACCTACGAGCAGTACTTC. Encoded protein: CASSDRVTYEQYF.

This clone was observed at least ten times. This sequence joins TRBV10-3 and TRBJ2-3; 10 bases are shared with TRBD2. The V segment lost 5 bases and the J segment 1 base; nucleotides outside the gene matches: 9. The CDR3 is 17 amino acids. Germline V lookup: CDR1 ENHRY, CDR2 SYGVKD. The CDR3 spells CAISPNPGLAGTDTQYF. Written as DNA, the CDR3 is TGTGCCATCAGTCCCAACCCCGGACTAGCGGGCACAGATACGCAGTATTTT.

Many counts were recorded for this clone. The chain recombines TRBV11-2 with TRBJ2-3; 8 positions match TRBD1. Germline CDR1 is SGHAT and CDR2 is FQNNGV. V shed 5 bases, J shed 0 bases, and the junction held 4 bases outside the gene matches. The CDR3 consists of 15 residues. Here the CDR3 DNA reads TGTGCCAGCAGCCCCTGGACAGGGAGCACAGATACGCAGTATTTT. Its translation: CASSPWTGSTDTQYF.

There are many counts of this clone. V and J are TRBV7-6 and TRBJ1-1; D is unresolved. This CDR3 comprises 15 residues. The germline gives CDR1 SGHVS, CDR2 FNYEAQ. Trimming took 5 bases from V and 7 from J, leaving 20 bases between them. CDR3 loop: CASSLRRFGEGEAFF. In DNA form, the CDR3 reads TGTGCCAGCAGCCTCCGGCGGTTTGGGGAGGGTGAAGCTTTCTTT.

The table lists this clone with a few counts. The chain is built from TRBV7-9 and TRBJ1-6; D is undetermined. CDR3 length: 13 amino acids. The germline V gene has CDR1 SEHNR and CDR2 FQNEAQ (reference sequence). Deletions cut 5 bases from V and 8 bases from J, with 10 bases between. As DNA, the CDR3 is TGTGCCAGCAGCCTCCCCGGGGATTCACCCCTCCACTTT. It encodes CASSLPGDSPLHF.

This clone is classed as medium-sized. V usage is TRBV4-3 and J usage is TRBJ2-3; D is perhaps TRBD2 (5 bases). Trimming stripped 1 base from V and 2 bases from J, with 10 bases between. Germline V gives CDR1 LGHNA, CDR2 YSLEER. The CDR3 length is 15 residues. CDR3 loop: CASSQGRVNTDTQYF. CDR3 bases: TGCGCCAGCAGCCAAGGGCGGGTTAACACAGATACGCAGTATTTT.

The chain uses TRBV19 and TRBJ2-5; 14 bases match TRBD2. The germline CDR1 and CDR2 sequences are LNHDA and SQIVND (reference sequence). This CDR3 comprises 15 residues. Trimming removed 5 bases from V and 5 bases from J; junction bases left unmatched: 4. The CDR3, as DNA: TGTGCCAGTAGTCCACGACTAGCGGGGGGGGAGACCCAGTACTTC. It translates to CASSPRLAGGETQYF.

This clone rates as medium-sized (0.01 to 0.1%). The V gene is TRBV7-9, the J gene TRBJ1-1, with 9 bases aligning to TRBD1. V gave up 5 bases and J gave up 7 bases; unmatched junction bases: 5. CDR1 is SEHNR and CDR2 is FQNEAQ in the germline V gene (reference sequence). The CDR3 is 13 amino acids. CDR3 bases: TGTGCCAGCAGCCCGGGACAGGGTTTTGAAGCTTTCTTT. Its translation: CASSPGQGFEAFF. The full variable domain, rest sourced from reference TRBV7-9 and TRBJ1-1, is DTGVSQNPRHKITKRGQNVTFRCDPISEHNRLYWYRQTLGQGPEFLTYFQNEAQLEKSRLLSDRFSAERPKGSFSTLEIQRTEQGDSAMYLCASSPGQGFEAFFGQGTRLTVV.

This clone was found many times. The J gene is TRBJ2-7, the V gene TRBV5-4, with D possibly being TRBD2 (5 bases). Trimming took off 4 bases at V and 4 bases at J, with 15 bases between the two ends. Per the germline V gene, CDR1 is SGHNT and CDR2 is YYREEE (reference sequence). The CDR3 is 14 residues long. The CDR3, as DNA: TGTGCCAGCAGCGGAGGTACTCTCGGGTACGAGCAGTACTTC. Its translation is CASSGGTLGYEQYF.

Ten or more counts support this clone. The rearrangement joins TRBV5-8 to TRBJ1-1; TRBD1 is a possible D gene (6 bases). The CDR3 length is 14 residues. Germline loops: CDR1 SGHTS, CDR2 YDEGEE. Deletions cut 1 base from V and 1 base from J, with 8 bases between. CDR3 bases: TGTGCCAGCAGCTTGCAGGGGCCGAACACTGAAGCTTTCTTT. This codes for CASSLQGPNTEAFF.

This clone has ten or more counts. In this CDR3 the conserved last residue, phenylalanine or tryptophan, is missing, so a read error is likely. V is TRBV19 and J is TRBJ1-1; TRBD1 might be the D (5 bases). CDR1 is LNHDA, CDR2 SQIVND, per germline (reference sequence). This CDR3 has 16 amino acids. Trimming left V 3 bases short and J 0 bases short, with 14 bases between. The CDR3 here is CASSMGWRGVNTEAFL. The CDR3, as DNA: TGTGCCAGTAGTATGGGCTGGAGGGGAGTGAACACTGAAGCTTTCCTT.

This clone occurred many times. The chain joins TRBV19 to TRBJ1-6, with D unresolved. The germline V and J ends were trimmed by 9 bases and 4 bases, with 16 bases remaining between them. The CDR3 is 15 residues long. Per the germline V gene, CDR1 is LNHDA and CDR2 is SQIVND (reference sequence). The CDR3 region is CASNNRGRYNSPLHF. The CDR3 DNA is TGTGCCAGCAACAATCGTGGCAGATATAATTCACCCCTCCACTTT. Drawing the rest from reference TRBV19 and TRBJ1-6, the complete variable domain is DGGITQSPKYLFRKEGQNVTLSCEQNLNHDAMYWYRQDPGQGLRLIYYSQIVNDFQKGDIAEGYSVSREKKESFPLTVTSAQKNPTAFYLCASNNRGRYNSPLHFGNGTRLTVT.

This clone was detected many times. This sequence joins TRBV5-1 and TRBJ2-5; no reliable D call. This CDR3 contains 12 residues. Trimming removed 4 bases at V and 3 bases at J, with 7 bases between. Germline CDR1 is SGHRS and CDR2 is YFSETQ. The CDR3 nucleotides read TGCGCCAGCAGCGAGACTGAAGAGACCCAGTACTTC. It yields the protein CASSETEETQYF.

This clone was observed at least ten times. This CDR3 is also generated by other DNA sequences in the sample. The chain uses TRBV5-4 and TRBJ2-6; 7 bases are a match to TRBD1. Trimming cost V 2 bases and J 0 bases; bases outside gene matches: 8. CDR3 length equals 18 residues. CDR1 SGHNT and CDR2 YYREEE come from the germline V gene (reference sequence). The DNA for the CDR3 is TGTGCCAGCAGCTTCCGGACAGGTGGGAGCTCTGGGGCCAACGTCCTGACTTTC. This gives the protein CASSFRTGGSSGANVLTF.

At least ten counts were recorded for this clone. The chain joins TRBV4-3 to TRBJ2-7; TRBD2 matches at 11 bases. The CDR3 length is 15 residues. After removal of 1 base from V and 2 bases from J, the junction contained 1 base not matched to a gene. Germline V gene lookup returns CDR1 LGHNA and CDR2 YSLEER. Written as DNA, the CDR3 is TGCGCCAGCAGCCAAGGGACTAGCGGGCCCTACGAGCAGTACTTC. Its protein product is CASSQGTSGPYEQYF.

This clone appeared many times. The V gene is TRBV30, the J gene TRBJ2-5; D gene uncertain. The CDR3 is made up of 11 amino acids. The germline V and J ends were trimmed by 1 base and 3 bases, with 3 bases remaining between them. Germline V gene data show CDR1 as GTSNPN and CDR2 as SVGIG (reference sequence). CDR3 in amino acids: CAWSAKETQYF. CDR3 DNA: TGTGCCTGGAGTGCTAAAGAGACCCAGTACTTC.

This clone appeared many times. This chain connects TRBV4-1 to TRBJ2-3; 8 nucleotides align to TRBD2. CDR1 MGHRA and CDR2 YSYEKL come from the germline V gene. Trimming at V came to 6 bases and at J to 4 bases, leaving 9 bases not matched to a gene. The CDR3 sequence is 15 residues long. This CDR3 is CASSRAGEVADTQYF. CDR3 DNA sequence: TGCGCCAGCAGTAGAGCGGGAGAGGTTGCAGATACGCAGTATTTT.

In its sample, this clone is medium-sized. The chain combines TRBV2 with TRBJ2-6; possibly TRBD1 for D (6 bases). Germline CDR1 and CDR2: SNHLY and FYNNEI. The length of the CDR3 is 15 residues. V was pared by 8 bases and J by 0 bases, with 11 bases between. CDR3 DNA: TGTGCCAGCGGGGACATATACTCTGGGGCCAACGTCCTGACTTTC. Protein product: CASGDIYSGANVLTF.

This clone was observed many times. The V and J genes are TRBV2 and TRBJ1-4; D is undetermined. Looked up from germline, CDR1 is SNHLY and CDR2 is FYNNEI. Deletions cut 4 bases from V and 5 bases from J, with 11 bases between. The CDR3 totals 14 residues. The CDR3 protein is CASSVAGYNEKLFF. Here the CDR3 DNA reads TGTGCCAGCAGTGTCGCAGGATACAATGAAAAACTGTTTTTT.

The table lists this clone with a few counts. V usage is TRBV4-1 and J usage is TRBJ1-2; D uncertain. The germline V gene has CDR1 MGHRA and CDR2 YSYEKL. V was trimmed by 2 bases and J by 4 bases, leaving 14 bases between them. The CDR3 has 15 residues. CDR3: CASSQHNPATYGYTF. CDR3 DNA sequence: TGCGCCAGCAGCCAACATAACCCAGCGACCTATGGCTACACCTTC.

This clone appeared many times. Other DNA sequences within the sample encode an identical CDR3. The J gene is TRBJ2-5, the V gene TRBV11-3, with 7 bases identical to TRBD2. Germline-derived CDR1 and CDR2 are SGHNT and YENEEA. This CDR3 spans 15 amino acids. The junction had 9 bases not matched to a gene; V was cut back by 5 bases and J by 3 bases. The CDR3 nucleotides read TGTGCCAGCAGCCCATCAATGGGAGGGGAAGAGACCCAGTACTTC. Its protein product is CASSPSMGGEETQYF.

This clone has only a few counts. The chain couples TRBV12-5 to TRBJ2-1; a possible D gene is TRBD2 (6 bases). The ends were cut back, 1 base at V and 10 bases at J, with 8 bases in the middle. Germline V lookup: CDR1 LGHNT, CDR2 FRNRAP. CDR3 length: 12 amino acids. Written as DNA, the CDR3 is TGTGCTAGTGGTTTGGGGCGGGGAGAGCAGTTCTTC. This translates into CASGLGRGEQFF.

This clone has ten or more counts. The chain joins TRBV7-3 to TRBJ2-1; tentatively, D is TRBD2 (6 bases). Germline CDR1 and CDR2: SGHTA and FQGTGA. Trimming shortened V by 1 base and J by 7 bases, and 14 bases separated the two germline ends. This CDR3 is 15 amino acids long. In nucleotides, the CDR3 is TGTGCCAGCAGCTTAATCGGGGCTGCGGGGAATGAGCAGTTCTTC. This translates into CASSLIGAAGNEQFF.

This clone showed up many times. V gene TRBV12-5 combines with J gene TRBJ2-7; D is perhaps TRBD1 (5 bases). The CDR3 has 15 amino acids. Trimming stripped 6 bases from V and 3 bases from J, with 18 bases between. The V gene's germline CDR1 is LGHNT and CDR2 FRNRAP. CDR3 nucleotide sequence: TGTGCTAGTGGGCTACAGGCTTCCCCTCGCTACGAGCAGTACTTC. Translation: CASGLQASPRYEQYF.

The table lists this clone with many counts. The chain employs TRBV9 and TRBJ2-7; D possibly corresponds to TRBD1 (6 bases). CDR3 length equals 14 residues. The V gene's germline CDR1 is SGDLS and CDR2 YYNGEE. Deletions cut 0 bases from V and 3 bases from J, with 10 bases between. CDR3 region: CASSVGPGDYEQYF. DNA of the CDR3: TGTGCCAGCAGCGTAGGCCCAGGGGACTACGAGCAGTACTTC.

By sample share, this clone is medium-sized. The rearrangement links TRBV7-9 to TRBJ1-5; 9 bases match TRBD1. V shed 5 bases, J shed 3 bases, and the junction held 8 bases outside the gene matches. This CDR3 is built from 16 residues. Germline CDR1 SEHNR, CDR2 FQNEAQ (reference sequence). The CDR3 DNA sequence: TGTGCCAGCAGCAAGGACAGGGGCGCCCTCAATCAGCCCCAGCATTTT. It encodes CASSKDRGALNQPQHF. The full variable domain, rest sourced from reference TRBV7-9 and TRBJ1-5, is DTGVSQNPRHKITKRGQNVTFRCDPISEHNRLYWYRQTLGQGPEFLTYFQNEAQLEKSRLLSDRFSAERPKGSFSTLEIQRTEQGDSAMYLCASSKDRGALNQPQHFGDGTRLSIL.

In this sample, this clone turned up many times. J is TRBJ2-5 and V is TRBV19; 7 bases line up with TRBD1. J was trimmed by 1 base and V by 6 bases; bases with no gene match: 2. The CDR3 consists of 13 residues. The germline CDR1 and CDR2 sequences are LNHDA and SQIVND (reference sequence). The CDR3 DNA reads as TGTGCCAGTAGAGGGACAGTCCAAGAGACCCAGTACTTC. It is translated as CASRGTVQETQYF. Full variable domain (rest looked up from reference TRBV19 and TRBJ2-5): DGGITQSPKYLFRKEGQNVTLSCEQNLNHDAMYWYRQDPGQGLRLIYYSQIVNDFQKGDIAEGYSVSREKKESFPLTVTSAQKNPTAFYLCASRGTVQETQYFGPGTRLLVL.

This clone has ten or more counts. CDR3 nucleotides: TGTGCCAGCAGTCCAGCAGGTCTCTGGACAGGGATGAACACTGAAGCTTTCTTT. Protein: CASSPAGLWTGMNTEAFF. The genes are TRBV27 and TRBJ1-1; 8 bases match TRBD1. With 5 bases clipped from V and 0 bases from J, the junction kept 14 bases outside the gene matches. The CDR3 contains 18 residues. Germline V gene lookup returns CDR1 MNHEY and CDR2 SMNVEV (reference sequence).

This clone showed up many times. The genes are TRBV19 and TRBJ2-7, with 7 bases that match TRBD1. Germline V CDR1 and CDR2: LNHDA, SQIVND (reference sequence). With V trimmed by 6 bases and J by 2 bases, 4 bases remained unmatched. The CDR3 sequence is 13 residues long. CDR3 in DNA: TGTGCCAGTAGGAGACAGGGAGCCTACGAGCAGTACTTC. Protein product: CASRRQGAYEQYF.

In its sample, this clone was seen a few times. The rearrangement joins TRBV4-3 to TRBJ2-5; D is possibly TRBD2 (6 bases). The last part of the DNA fits TRBJ2-7 better; the J call may be wrong. The V gene's germline CDR1 is LGHNA and CDR2 YSLEER. CDR3 size: 14 residues. The CDR3 region is CASSPRDGSYEQYF. Here the CDR3 DNA reads TGCGCCAGCAGCCCGCGGGACGGATCCTACGAGCAGTACTTC.

This clone has a count of ten or more. The chain couples TRBV18 to TRBJ2-3, with 12 positions matching TRBD2. The germline gives CDR1 KGHSH, CDR2 LQKENI. J was trimmed by 2 bases and V by 2 bases; bases with no gene match: 2. The CDR3 loop spans 16 amino acids. The CDR3 region has the DNA TGTGCCAGCTCACCAACTAGCGGGGGGCTCACAGATACGCAGTATTTT. Encoded protein: CASSPTSGGLTDTQYF.

This clone was counted at least ten times. V is TRBV11-2 and J is TRBJ2-1, with D possibly being TRBD2 (6 bases). The CDR3 has 15 amino acids. Trimming pared 3 bases from V and 6 bases from J, leaving 15 bases between. Germline V gene data show CDR1 as SGHAT and CDR2 as FQNNGV. The CDR3 protein is CASSLGFGSLNEQFF. CDR3 coding DNA: TGTGCCAGCAGCTTGGGTTTCGGGAGTCTCAATGAGCAGTTCTTC.